A single sample is the source of the 27 T cell receptor beta chains below, sequenced in a study of T-cell reconstitution after alpha-beta-depleted transplantation in children. Unique molecular identifiers were used to barcode this TCRbeta library. TCRdb passed the PCR reads through MiXCR, listing each CDR3 protein once. The data contain a few hundred thousand distinct CDR3 sequences, around two fifths of them singletons. The sample consisted of PBMCs, taken before TCRalphabeta/CD19-depleted stem cell transplant. These receptors came from a girl aged 2-10 years with aplastic anemia, due to receive a stem cell transplant.

The rearrangement links TRBV5-5 to TRBJ1-1, with D perhaps matching TRBD1 (6 bases). CDR1 is SGHKS, CDR2 YYEKEE, per germline (reference sequence). Trimming cost V 4 bases and J 1 base, with 11 bases left between them. The CDR3 is 14 residues long. CDR3 sequence: CASSRMGQNTEAFF. The CDR3 coding sequence is TGTGCCAGCAGCCGGATGGGACAGAACACTGAAGCTTTCTTT.

The CDR3: CASSSQPTGPYGYTF. Written as DNA, the CDR3 is TGCGCCAGCAGCTCCCAACCGACAGGCCCCTATGGCTACACCTTC. This sequence joins TRBV5-1 and TRBJ1-2; D may be TRBD1 (6 bases). The V end lost 3 bases, the J end lost 4 bases, and 16 bases lay between the germline ends. The germline gives CDR1 SGHRS, CDR2 YFSETQ. This CDR3 spans 15 amino acids.

The chain joins TRBV20-1 to TRBJ2-7; 8 bases map to TRBD2. This CDR3 region has 13 residues. The germline CDR1 and CDR2 sequences are DFQATT and SNEGSKA (reference sequence). J lost 1 base, V lost 6 bases, and 5 bases had no gene match. The CDR3 nucleotides are TGCAGTGCGACCGCTAGCGGGTCCTACGAGCAGTACTTC. It codes for CSATASGSYEQYF.

The genes are TRBV10-3 and TRBJ2-2; no clear D gene. CDR3 size: 13 residues. Germline V gives CDR1 ENHRY, CDR2 SYGVKD. Trimming left V 6 bases short and J 7 bases short, with 12 bases between. The CDR3 DNA is TGTGCCATCAGCTCCGAGGAGATCGGGGAGCTGTTTTTT. Its translation: CAISSEEIGELFF.

The chain uses TRBV20-1 and TRBJ2-1, with TRBD2 matching 8 bases. Germline V gene lookup returns CDR1 DFQATT and CDR2 SNEGSKA (reference sequence). The CDR3 is 17 residues long. The V segment lost 2 bases and the J segment 4 bases; nucleotides outside the gene matches: 13. The CDR3 loop is CSARPHSGSERYNEQFF. CDR3 DNA sequence: TGCAGTGCTAGACCACACAGCGGGAGTGAGAGATACAATGAGCAGTTCTTC.

This clonotype was counted many times. The chain combines TRBV15 with TRBJ1-1; the match to TRBD1 covers 11 bases. The CDR3 consists of 14 residues. V dropped 8 bases and J dropped 6; count of bases not matched to a gene: 8. The V gene's germline CDR1 is LNHNV and CDR2 YYDKDF (reference sequence). This CDR3 is CATQGDRGRAEAFF. As DNA, the CDR3 is TGTGCCACCCAGGGGGACAGGGGGAGGGCTGAAGCTTTCTTT.

The rearrangement joins TRBV6-5 to TRBJ2-7, with 7 positions matching TRBD1. CDR3 length equals 13 residues. CDR1 is MNHEY, CDR2 SVGAGI, per germline. V shed 5 bases and J 7 bases; nucleotides not matched to a gene: 8. CDR3 protein: CASSISTGKEQYF. Written as DNA, the CDR3 is TGTGCCAGCAGTATCTCGACAGGGAAGGAGCAGTACTTC.

The rearrangement joins TRBV28 to TRBJ2-4; D ambiguous. This CDR3 is 13 amino acids long. V shed 4 bases and J shed 11 bases, with 15 bases lying between them. Germline V gene data show CDR1 as MDHEN and CDR2 as SYDVKM. CDR3 loop: CASSSSSRALQYF. Written as DNA, the CDR3 is TGTGCCAGCAGTTCCTCCAGCCGGGCCCTTCAGTACTTC.

In regard to this clonotype: It may be a read error: a sequence one base away is much more abundant. V gene TRBV20-1 combines with J gene TRBJ2-4; 7 bases align to TRBD2. The CDR3 loop spans 14 amino acids. The germline V gene encodes CDR1 DFQATT and CDR2 SNEGSKA (reference sequence). This CDR3 reads CSEWEGLRGDIQYF. CDR3 DNA: TGCAGCGAATGGGAGGGCCTGCGAGGTGACATTCAGTACTTC.

This chain links TRBV7-2 with TRBJ2-4; D not certain. Germline V lookup: CDR1 SGHTA, CDR2 FQGNSA. The germline V and J ends were trimmed by 8 bases and 8 bases, with 7 bases remaining between them. CDR3 length: 10 residues. CDR3 sequence (DNA): TGTGCCAGCGGATCGGACATTCAGTACTTC. Translated: CASGSDIQYF.

CDR3 DNA: TGCAGTGCTAGGGAACCAATAGCGGGAGGGTTCTCGGGCAATGAGCAGTTCTTC. Protein product: CSAREPIAGGFSGNEQFF. The chain employs TRBV20-1 and TRBJ2-1, with 11 bases aligning to TRBD2. CDR1 and CDR2 (germline): DFQATT, SNEGSKA (reference sequence). V lost 3 bases and J lost 6; bases outside the gene matches: 16. The CDR3 has 18 residues.

This clonotype was counted between two and nine times. The J gene is TRBJ1-4, the V gene TRBV5-5; D is ambiguous. The CDR3 has 15 residues. Germline lookup yields CDR1 SGHKS and CDR2 YYEKEE (reference sequence). The V end was cut by 0 bases, the J end by 5 bases, with 11 bases between. Here the CDR3 DNA reads TGTGCCAGCAGCTTGGGGGGTTCAAGGAATGAAAAACTGTTTTTT. Translated: CASSLGGSRNEKLFF. The full variable domain, with the rest looked up from reference TRBV5-5 and TRBJ1-4, is DAGVTQSPTHLIKTRGQQVTLRCSPISGHKSVSWYQQVLGQGPQFIFQYYEKEERGRGNFPDRFSARQFPNYSSELNVNALLLGDSALYLCASSLGGSRNEKLFFGSGTQLSVL.

This clonotype was counted at least ten times. This chain connects TRBV29-1 to TRBJ2-1; tentative D call: TRBD2 (5 bases). CDR3 length: 11 residues. Trimming left V 7 bases short and J 7 bases short, with 11 bases between. The germline V gene has CDR1 SQVTM and CDR2 ANQGSEA. Here the CDR3 reads CSASRGNEQFF. CDR3 bases: TGCAGCGCCAGCCGGGGAAATGAGCAGTTCTTC.

This clonotype occurred many times. The junction and the germline gene differ at one end; a read error may be behind it. The rearrangement uses TRBV4-1 and TRBJ2-7; no reliable D call. The CDR3 runs 14 residues. Germline V gives CDR1 MGHRA, CDR2 YSYEKL. CDR3 amino acids: CASSQDPGPYEQYF. In DNA, the CDR3 is TGTGCCAGCAGCCAAGATCCGGGTCCCTACGAGCAGTACTTC.

As to this clonotype: One end of the junction varies from germline; a read error may be responsible. V usage is TRBV20-1 and J usage is TRBJ2-7, with D perhaps matching TRBD2 (6 bases). CDR1 and CDR2 from the germline V gene are DFQATT and SNEGSKA (reference sequence). The CDR3 is 13 residues long. CDR3 in DNA: TGCAGTGCTAGTGTGGGGACTTCCTACGAGCAGTCCTTC. Residues: CSASVGTSYEQSF.

The chain links TRBV10-3 to TRBJ1-1, with TRBD1 matching 8 bases. This CDR3 region has 14 residues. With 6 bases clipped from V and 3 bases from J, the junction kept 6 bases outside the gene matches. The germline gives CDR1 ENHRY, CDR2 SYGVKD. CDR3 bases: TGTGCCATCAGGGGGACAGGAACGGACACTGAAGCTTTCTTT. This encodes CAIRGTGTDTEAFF.

This chain joins TRBV20-1 and TRBJ1-1; 10 bases agree with TRBD1. V was clipped by 1 base and J by 4 bases; unmatched bases: 12. The CDR3 totals 17 residues. CDR1 and CDR2 (germline): DFQATT, SNEGSKA (reference sequence). CDR3 region: CSARGPGQGTGGTEAFF. DNA for the CDR3: TGCAGTGCTAGAGGACCGGGACAGGGGACTGGGGGCACTGAAGCTTTCTTT.

The chain employs TRBV7-9 and TRBJ2-7; D tentatively reads TRBD1 or TRBD2 (5 bases each). The CDR3 covers 16 residues. The germline V and J ends were trimmed by 4 bases and 6 bases, with 22 bases remaining between them. In germline, CDR1 is SEHNR, CDR2 FQNEAQ (reference sequence). DNA for the CDR3: TGTGCCAGCAGCTCCTACGTAGGGACGGAGGATTCCGAGCAGTACTTC. It is translated as CASSSYVGTEDSEQYF.

This rearrangement joins TRBV9 to TRBJ2-7; D might be TRBD2 (6 bases). Germline V gene sequence: CDR1 SGDLS, CDR2 YYNGEE. V lost 4 bases and J 2 bases, leaving 13 bases between the germline ends. This CDR3 region has 14 residues. CDR3 protein: CASSPGGNTYEQYF. Here the CDR3 DNA reads TGTGCCAGCAGCCCAGGCGGGAACACCTACGAGCAGTACTTC.

This clonotype was picked up many times. This chain joins TRBV5-1 and TRBJ1-1; TRBD1 matches 8 bases. Trimming cost V 5 bases and J 5 bases; bases outside gene matches: 11. The CDR3 has 15 residues. Germline CDR1 and CDR2: SGHRS and YFSETQ. CDR3 in amino acids: CASSRSTGVLTEAFF. The CDR3 DNA follows: TGCGCCAGCAGTAGATCGACAGGGGTCCTTACTGAAGCTTTCTTT.

V gene TRBV5-1 combines with J gene TRBJ2-2; 13 nucleotides align to TRBD2. V dropped 3 bases and J dropped 4; count of bases not matched to a gene: 12. The V gene's germline CDR1 is SGHRS and CDR2 YFSETQ. This CDR3 has 19 amino acids. The CDR3 DNA follows: TGCGCCAGCAGCTATTCCGGGACTAGCGGGATTCGCATCACCGGGGAGCTGTTTTTT. Protein: CASSYSGTSGIRITGELFF.

The gene calls are TRBV20-1 and TRBJ2-7; 8 bases line up with TRBD2. In germline, CDR1 is DFQATT, CDR2 SNEGSKA (reference sequence). CDR3 size: 13 residues. Written as DNA, the CDR3 is TGCAGCGTCCAGGGACTAGAGGACTACGAGCAGTACTTC. Amino acid sequence: CSVQGLEDYEQYF.

There are many counts of this clonotype. This sequence joins TRBV12-3 or TRBV12-4 and TRBJ2-2; 7 positions match TRBD2. Trimming removed 7 bases from V and 6 bases from J; junction bases left unmatched: 17. This CDR3 is 17 amino acids long. CDR3 residues: CASITLGRELKAGELFF. The CDR3 nucleotides are TGTGCCAGCATCACCCTTGGGAGGGAGTTAAAGGCCGGGGAGCTGTTTTTT.

This sequence joins TRBV6-5 and TRBJ2-1; 11 positions agree with TRBD2. The CDR3 extends over 17 amino acids. J was trimmed by 5 bases and V by 4 bases; bases with no gene match: 10. Per germline, CDR1 MNHEY and CDR2 SVGAGI. This chain's CDR3 is CASSSLAGGQEHNEQFF. The CDR3 DNA sequence: TGTGCCAGCAGTTCTCTAGCGGGGGGCCAAGAGCACAATGAGCAGTTCTTC.

The V call is TRBV7-3, the J call TRBJ2-1, with D perhaps matching TRBD2 (5 bases). CDR3 length equals 15 residues. From germline, CDR1 is SGHTA and CDR2 FQGTGA. The V gene lost 2 bases and the J gene lost 9 bases, with 17 bases spanning the gap. The CDR3 nucleotides are TGTGCCAGCAGCTTAGGGCTTGGGAGAGGCGGTGAGCAGTTCTTC. Translation: CASSLGLGRGGEQFF.

The chain is built from TRBV20-1 and TRBJ2-5; TRBD1 aligns across 7 bases. Germline V CDR1 and CDR2: DFQATT, SNEGSKA (reference sequence). The CDR3 covers 14 residues. Unmatched junction bases numbered 9, after V lost 3 bases and J lost 5 bases. CDR3 region: CSASEGALGETQYF. As DNA, the CDR3 is TGCAGTGCTAGTGAGGGGGCGTTGGGCGAGACCCAGTACTTC.

This clonotype was counted ten times or more. The rearrangement links TRBV20-1 to TRBJ1-2; 7 bases fit TRBD1. V shed 1 base, J shed 2 bases, and the junction held 7 bases outside the gene matches. The CDR3 has 15 residues. Germline lookup yields CDR1 DFQATT and CDR2 SNEGSKA (reference sequence). CDR3 sequence: CSARATGVRNYGYTF. CDR3 nucleotides: TGCAGTGCTAGAGCCACAGGGGTTAGGAACTATGGCTACACCTTC.